This T cell receptor beta chain was captured in a study of blood T cell repertoires in COVID-19. The study drew participants aged about 18 to 95 years from approximately 23 US areas. Participants were placed into cohorts based on the clinical history they reported. Per the germline V gene, CDR1 is SNHLY and CDR2 is FYNNEI. The CDR3 runs 14 residues. V lost 6 bases to trimming and J lost 2 bases; unmatched junction nucleotides: 2. Authors' methods: Reference gene primer amplification in the assay estimated nucleated cell counts. Libraries were prepared by immunoSEQ multiplex PCR; TCRdb keeps only in-frame clonotypes and omits some of them. Clone size and the V and J calls come from that table; the DNA yielded D and trimming. This table has about 230,000 clones, roughly 88% appearing once. This clone showed up just a few times.

Specimen: PBMCs or T cells enriched from blood (not recorded which). The sequence derives from a middle-aged woman with acute COVID-19. The chain is built from TRBV2 and TRBJ1-3; 9 bases align to TRBD1. CDR3 DNA: TGTGCCAGCAGCAGGACAGGGGCTGGAAACACCATATATTTT. Its translation is CASSRTGAGNTIYF.